The present TCR beta chain was sequenced within a study of blood T cell repertoires in COVID-19. Study-wide background: Nucleic acid was either cDNA or gDNA, and it came from T cells, B-cell-depleted T cells, or PBMCs.

V gave up 5 bases and J gave up 4 bases, with 20 bases separating them. This CDR3 region has 16 residues. The V gene's germline CDR1 is LNHDA and CDR2 SQIVND (reference sequence). Data came from immunoSEQ multiplex PCR; TCRdb stores just in-frame clones and leaves some out. The sample has around 130,000 clones; roughly 80% are singletons. This receptor was obtained from a man over 45 with acute or convalescent COVID-19. Material for sequencing was peripheral blood. The J gene is TRBJ2-5, the V gene TRBV19; weak D call: TRBD2 (6 bases). CDR3 bases: TGTGCCAGTAGTCAGATTATGGGCGGAGGGGTAGAGACCCAGTACTTC. Translated, it gives CASSQIMGGGVETQYF.